These 27 T cell receptor beta chains came from one sample sequenced in a study of CD8+CD57+ T cells in acquired aplastic anemia. Sequencing involved patients with CD8+CD57+ cell expansion previously shown by flow cytometry. The study profiled TCR beta VDJ and CDR3 using genomic DNA as template. TCRdb itself ran the reads through MiXCR, one entry per CDR3 protein. The sample lists approximately 150,000 distinct CDR3 sequences, around 47% occurring once. Specimen: sorted CD4+, CD8+, or CD8+CD57+ T cells (not recorded which) from PBMCs. These receptor sequences come from a human donor with aplastic anemia.

In regard to this clonotype: This clone may be a read error of a much larger clone one base away. The rearrangement links TRBV11-1 to TRBJ1-4, with D possibly being TRBD1 (5 bases). The CDR3 sequence is 16 residues long. Per the germline V gene, CDR1 is SGHAT and CDR2 is FQDESV (reference sequence). The ends were cut back, 4 bases at V and 13 bases at J, with 25 bases in the middle. CDR3 region: CASSSRTGMAGGRLFF. The DNA of the CDR3 is TGTGCCAGCAGCTCCCGAACTGGGATGGCGGGGGGAAGACTGTTTTTT.

The chain combines TRBV5-1 with TRBJ2-1; TRBD2 matches 7 bases. Germline CDR1 and CDR2: SGHRS and YFSETQ. V was pared by 7 bases and J by 9 bases, with 13 bases of the junction left unmatched. CDR3 length: 14 amino acids. The CDR3 sequence is CASGSVSSGSEQFF. The CDR3 region has the DNA TGCGCCAGCGGGTCAGTCTCTAGCGGCTCTGAGCAGTTCTTC. Filled out from reference TRBV5-1 and TRBJ2-1, the complete variable domain reads KAGVTQTPRYLIKTRGQQVTLSCSPISGHRSVSWYQQTPGQGLQFLFEYFSETQRNKGNFPGRFSGRQFSNSRSEMNVSTLELGDSALYLCASGSVSSGSEQFFGPGTRLTVL.

V usage is TRBV7-2 and J usage is TRBJ2-5, with 9 bases aligning to TRBD1. CDR1 is SGHTA and CDR2 is FQGNSA in the germline V gene. The CDR3 is 16 residues long. With V trimmed by 6 bases and J by 4 bases, 12 bases remained unmatched. The CDR3 sequence: CASRPDITGGAETQYF. The CDR3 bases are TGTGCCAGCAGGCCCGACATAACAGGGGGCGCAGAGACCCAGTACTTC.

This clonotype was found many times. This sequence joins TRBV4-2 and TRBJ1-1; D is perhaps TRBD1 (6 bases). The V end was cut by 1 base, the J end by 5 bases, with 11 bases between. This CDR3 contains 14 residues. CDR1 LGHNA and CDR2 YNFKEQ come from the germline V gene. The CDR3 sequence: CASSQGRGGTEAFF. The CDR3 DNA reads TGTGCCAGCAGCCAAGGCAGGGGAGGGACTGAAGCTTTCTTT.

This clonotype was counted at least ten times. The chain combines TRBV9 with TRBJ2-1, with 12 bases that match TRBD2. Germline loops: CDR1 SGDLS, CDR2 YYNGEE. Losses at the gene ends were 1 base for V and 6 bases for J; bases not matched to a gene: 2. This CDR3 is built from 15 residues. This chain's CDR3 is CASSVKLAGGNEQFF. CDR3 coding DNA: TGTGCCAGCAGCGTAAAACTAGCGGGGGGCAATGAGCAGTTCTTC.

This clonotype was observed at least ten times. The gene calls are TRBV5-4 and TRBJ2-1; 15 bases fit TRBD2. V gave up 3 bases and J gave up 2 bases; unmatched junction bases: 0. This CDR3 spans 16 amino acids. CDR1 and CDR2 from the germline V gene are SGHNT and YYREEE (reference sequence). The CDR3 region has the DNA TGTGCCAGCAGCTGGACTAGCGGGGGGGCCTACAATGAGCAGTTCTTC. Its translation is CASSWTSGGAYNEQFF. The whole variable domain, remainder taken from reference TRBV5-4 and TRBJ2-1, is ETGVTQSPTHLIKTRGQQVTLRCSSQSGHNTVSWYQQALGQGPQFIFQYYREEENGRGNFPPRFSGLQFPNYSSELNVNALELDDSALYLCASSWTSGGAYNEQFFGPGTRLTVL.

The chain uses TRBV12-3 or TRBV12-4 and TRBJ1-6; D is uncertain. CDR3 length: 15 residues. V lost 2 bases and J 8 bases, leaving 13 bases between the germline ends. CDR3 sequence (DNA): TGTGCCAGCAGTTTAACGGCCGCTTCCGATTCACCCCTCCACTTT. Translating gives CASSLTAASDSPLHF.

J is TRBJ1-6 and V is TRBV9; no clear D gene. The germline gives CDR1 SGDLS, CDR2 YYNGEE. V dropped 0 bases and J dropped 2 bases, with 3 bases sitting between them. The CDR3 spans 14 residues. The CDR3 sequence: CASSVVPYNSPLHF. The DNA of the CDR3 is TGTGCCAGCAGCGTAGTGCCCTATAATTCACCCCTCCACTTT. The variable domain in full, with the rest retrieved from reference TRBV9 and TRBJ1-6, is DSGVTQTPKHLITATGQRVTLRCSPRSGDLSVYWYQQSLDQGLQFLIQYYNGEERAKGNILERFSAQQFPDLHSELNLSSLELGDSALYFCASSVVPYNSPLHFGNGTRLTVT.

This clonotype was recorded once. The V gene is TRBV10-3, the J gene TRBJ1-5; D unclear. CDR1 ENHRY and CDR2 SYGVKD come from the germline V gene. V shed 3 bases and J shed 4 bases, with 4 bases lying between them. This CDR3 is 12 amino acids long. In DNA, the CDR3 is TGTGCCATCAGTGACGCGAATCAGCCCCAGCATTTT. Encoded protein: CAISDANQPQHF.

Only a few counts were recorded for this clonotype. A much larger clone lies one base from this, so it may be a read error. The chain combines TRBV9 with TRBJ1-2, with TRBD1 matching 9 bases. There are 16 residues in the CDR3. The germline gives CDR1 SGDLS, CDR2 YYNGEE. The ends lost 3 bases at V and 6 bases at J; junction bases unmatched: 12. The CDR3, as DNA: TGTGCCAGCAGCGCCGGGACAGGGAGGGGAGCGGATGGCTACACCTTC. Amino acids: CASSAGTGRGADGYTF.

The V gene is TRBV5-5, the J gene TRBJ2-7, with D possibly being TRBD2 (5 bases). The CDR3 extends over 14 amino acids. The germline gives CDR1 SGHKS, CDR2 YYEKEE (reference sequence). V lost 1 base and J lost 0, with 8 bases in between. The DNA for the CDR3 is TGTGCCAGCAGCTTGAGCGGTAGCTCCTACGAGCAGTACGTC. Protein product: CASSLSGSSYEQYV.

This chain joins TRBV10-3 and TRBJ2-6; the D call may be TRBD1 or TRBD2 (6 bases each). Germline values: CDR1 ENHRY, CDR2 SYGVKD. The CDR3 is 16 amino acids. V was pared by 2 bases and J by 2 bases, with 10 bases between. This CDR3 is CAISEGGLAGANVLTF. The DNA of the CDR3 is TGTGCCATCAGTGAGGGGGGGCTGGCTGGGGCCAACGTCCTGACTTTC.

This clonotype was recorded at least ten times. This sequence joins TRBV5-1 and TRBJ1-1; tentatively, D is TRBD1 (6 bases). This CDR3 is 13 amino acids long. The germline V gene encodes CDR1 SGHRS and CDR2 YFSETQ. Trimming took 2 bases from V and 4 from J, leaving 9 bases between them. This CDR3 reads CASSLQGPTEAFF. CDR3 in DNA: TGCGCCAGCAGCTTACAGGGTCCCACTGAAGCTTTCTTT.

Concerning this clonotype itself: At one boundary the junction diverges from the germline segment, which might be a read error. J is TRBJ2-5 and V is TRBV2, with TRBD2 matching 7 bases. The CDR3 has 13 residues. Germline V gene lookup returns CDR1 SNHLY and CDR2 FYNNEI. CDR3 sequence (DNA): TGTGCCAGCTCCGCGGGACTAAAAGAGGCCCAGCACTTC. Residues: CASSAGLKEAQHF. The full variable domain, its missing parts supplied by reference TRBV2 and TRBJ2-5, is EPEVTQTPSHQVTQMGQEVILRCVPISNHLYFYWYRQILGQKVEFLVSFYNNEISEKSEIFDDQFSVERPDGSNFTLKIRSTKLEDSAMYFCASSAGLKEAQHFGPGTRLLVL.

The chain has TRBV11-3 and TRBJ1-2; possibly TRBD1 for D (6 bases). CDR1 SGHNT and CDR2 YENEEA come from the germline V gene. The CDR3 runs to 13 residues. V was trimmed by 4 bases and J by 6 bases, leaving 12 bases between them. CDR3 in DNA: TGTGCCAGCAGCTCAGGGGATAGCAATGGCTACACCTTC. Protein sequence: CASSSGDSNGYTF.

The chain recombines TRBV2 with TRBJ2-3; possibly TRBD1 for D (6 bases). The CDR3 is 12 amino acids. CDR1 is SNHLY, CDR2 FYNNEI, per germline. The V and J ends lost 7 bases and 7 bases respectively, with 12 bases between them. The CDR3 region is CASTSQGNTQYF. The DNA of the CDR3 is TGTGCCAGCACCTCACAGGGAAATACGCAGTATTTT.

This clonotype was seen repeatedly, ten times or more. The chain links TRBV19 to TRBJ2-1; no clear D gene. Trimming stripped 6 bases from V and 1 base from J, with 10 bases between. The CDR3 totals 14 residues. The V gene's germline CDR1 is LNHDA and CDR2 SQIVND (reference sequence). The CDR3, as DNA: TGTGCCAGTAGAAATGGCGGTTCCTACAATGAGCAGTTCTTC. Encoded protein: CASRNGGSYNEQFF.

This clonotype appeared many times. The CDR3 sequence is CASSFGLRGTQYF. Written as DNA, the CDR3 is TGTGCCAGCAGTTTCGGACTACGGGGGACCCAGTACTTC. This rearrangement joins TRBV12-3 or TRBV12-4 to TRBJ2-5; weak D call: TRBD2 (6 bases). CDR3 length: 13 residues. Trimming shortened V by 3 bases and J by 7 bases, and 12 bases separated the two germline ends.

The sample holds many counts of this clonotype. This chain connects TRBV19 to TRBJ2-1; 7 bases are shared with TRBD1. The ends lost 4 bases at V and 4 bases at J; junction bases unmatched: 4. The CDR3 spans 14 residues. Germline lookup yields CDR1 LNHDA and CDR2 SQIVND (reference sequence). The CDR3 bases are TGTGCCAGTAGTACTCGGGACAGTTACAATGAGCAGTTCTTC. Translated, it gives CASSTRDSYNEQFF.

Comments on this clonotype: Given a much more abundant clone one base away, this may be a read error. The J gene is TRBJ2-1, the V gene TRBV11-1; D might be TRBD2 (5 bases). CDR1 and CDR2 (germline): SGHAT, FQDESV (reference sequence). The CDR3 is made up of 14 amino acids. V lost 1 base and J lost 9, with 13 bases in between. The CDR3: CASSLGQRALEQFF. The DNA for the CDR3 is TGTGCCAGCAGCTTAGGGCAGAGGGCTCTTGAGCAGTTCTTC.

Concerning this clonotype itself: This may stem from a read error, because a much larger clone lies one nucleotide away. The chain couples TRBV25-1 to TRBJ2-5, with D tentatively TRBD1 (7 bases). CDR1 MGHDK and CDR2 SYGVNS come from the germline V gene. This CDR3 has 17 amino acids. The CDR3 region has the DNA TGTGCCAGCAGCCCAAAAAGGTCCGGAGGGGGCCAAGAGACCCAGTGCTTC. Translated, it gives CASSPKRSGGGQETQCF.

This clonotype appeared a single time. The V call is TRBV20-1, the J call TRBJ1-6; 7 nucleotides match TRBD1. CDR1 is DFQATT, CDR2 SNEGSKA, per germline (reference sequence). V shed 5 bases, J shed 6 bases, and the junction held 1 base outside the gene matches. CDR3 length: 12 amino acids. In nucleotides, the CDR3 is TGCAGTGCTTGGGACAGTAATTCACCCCTCCACTTT. Translating it yields CSAWDSNSPLHF.

Concerning this clonotype itself: A much larger clone lies a single base off, so this may be a read error. Because it lacks the conserved phenylalanine or tryptophan at the end, this CDR3 is likely a read error. The gene calls are TRBV6-1 and TRBJ1-1; 11 bases are a match to TRBD1. The V and J ends lost 4 bases and 3 bases, in that order; junction bases with no gene match: 4. Looked up from germline, CDR1 is MNHNS and CDR2 is SASEGT. The CDR3 consists of 15 residues. CDR3: CASSVDRGRDTEAFL. The CDR3 DNA reads as TGTGCCAGCAGTGTGGACAGGGGGCGGGACACTGAAGCTTTCCTT.

This clonotype was observed at least ten times. The genes are TRBV19 and TRBJ1-1, with D maybe TRBD1 (5 bases). The germline V gene encodes CDR1 LNHDA and CDR2 SQIVND (reference sequence). Trimming stripped 3 bases from V and 11 bases from J, with 16 bases between. The CDR3 covers 13 residues. In DNA, the CDR3 is TGTGCCAGTAGTATGGGGGTGGGTTTAACTGCTTTCTTT. Amino acids: CASSMGVGLTAFF.

This clonotype occurred many times. The CDR3 protein is CASSVQEANQPQHF. The CDR3 region has the DNA TGTGCCAGCAGTGTTCAGGAGGCAAATCAGCCCCAGCATTTT. This rearrangement joins TRBV2 to TRBJ1-5; the D is unclear. Trimming took 4 bases from V and 4 from J, leaving 11 bases between them. Germline-derived CDR1 and CDR2 are SNHLY and FYNNEI. The CDR3 is 14 amino acids. Filled out from reference TRBV2 and TRBJ1-5, the complete variable domain reads EPEVTQTPSHQVTQMGQEVILRCVPISNHLYFYWYRQILGQKVEFLVSFYNNEISEKSEIFDDQFSVERPDGSNFTLKIRSTKLEDSAMYFCASSVQEANQPQHFGDGTRLSIL.

The gene calls are TRBV13 and TRBJ2-7; maybe TRBD1 (5 bases). Between the trimmed V and J ends, which lost 5 bases and 3 bases, there was a span of 11 bases. CDR1 and CDR2 (germline): PRHDT, FYEKMQ (reference sequence). CDR3 length: 13 amino acids. The CDR3 DNA follows: TGTGCCAGCAGCAGGAAGCAGGGCTACGAGCAGTACTTC. Translated: CASSRKQGYEQYF.

This clonotype was seen a few times. The V gene is TRBV20-1, the J gene TRBJ2-1, with 10 bases aligning to TRBD2. This CDR3 spans 15 amino acids. Germline-derived CDR1 and CDR2 are DFQATT and SNEGSKA (reference sequence). Germline trimming cut 5 bases from V and 6 bases from J; bases unmatched to any gene: 10. The CDR3 DNA reads as TGCAGTGCTCCCTCGGCTAGCGGGAGAGGCAATGAGCAGTTCTTC. Protein sequence: CSAPSASGRGNEQFF.